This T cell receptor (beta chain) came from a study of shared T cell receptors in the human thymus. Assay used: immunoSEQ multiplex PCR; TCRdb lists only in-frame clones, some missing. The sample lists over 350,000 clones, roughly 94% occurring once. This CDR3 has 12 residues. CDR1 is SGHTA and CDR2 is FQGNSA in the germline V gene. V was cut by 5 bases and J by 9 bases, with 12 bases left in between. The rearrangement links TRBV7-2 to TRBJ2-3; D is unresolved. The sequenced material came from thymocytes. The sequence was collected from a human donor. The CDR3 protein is CASSPLLLTQYF. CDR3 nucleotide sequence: TGTGCCAGCAGCCCACTACTATTAACGCAGTATTTT.